This paragraph covers one TCR beta chain sequence. The data derive from a study of shared clonotypes between healthy human individuals. The table came from immunoSEQ multiplex PCR; TCRdb's copy has only in-frame clones and leaves some out. The table shows roughly 1,800,000 clones, with approximately 94% occurring only once. V was pared by 10 bases and J by 7 bases, with 10 bases of the junction left unmatched. Per germline, CDR1 SNHLY and CDR2 FYNNEI. The CDR3 has 14 residues. Naive CD8 cells lacked CD45RO and underwent positive selection for CCR7, leaving out terminally differentiated effector memory CD45RA+ cells.

Material for sequencing was naive CD8+ T cells sorted from blood. The chain couples TRBV2 to TRBJ2-1; the match to TRBD2 covers 10 bases. The sequence came from a man between 18 and 35 years old in good health. The CDR3 DNA reads TGTGCCACCAGGTGGAGCGGGGGGGTGAATGAGCAGTTCTTC. Protein product: CATRWSGGVNEQFF.